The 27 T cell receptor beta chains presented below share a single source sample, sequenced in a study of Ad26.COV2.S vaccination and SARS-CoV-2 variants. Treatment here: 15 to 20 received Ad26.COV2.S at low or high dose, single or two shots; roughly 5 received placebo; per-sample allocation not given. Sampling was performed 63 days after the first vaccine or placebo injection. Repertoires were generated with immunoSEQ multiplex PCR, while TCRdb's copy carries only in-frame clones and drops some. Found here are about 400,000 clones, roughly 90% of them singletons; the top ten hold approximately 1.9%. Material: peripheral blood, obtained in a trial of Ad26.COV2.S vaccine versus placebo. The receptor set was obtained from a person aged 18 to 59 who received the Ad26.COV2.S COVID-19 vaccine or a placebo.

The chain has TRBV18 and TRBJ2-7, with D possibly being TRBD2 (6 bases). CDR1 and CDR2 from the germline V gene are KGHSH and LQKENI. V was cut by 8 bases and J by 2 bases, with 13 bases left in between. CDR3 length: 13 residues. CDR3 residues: CASVGEEAYEQYF. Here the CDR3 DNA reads TGTGCCAGCGTCGGGGAGGAGGCCTACGAGCAGTACTTC.

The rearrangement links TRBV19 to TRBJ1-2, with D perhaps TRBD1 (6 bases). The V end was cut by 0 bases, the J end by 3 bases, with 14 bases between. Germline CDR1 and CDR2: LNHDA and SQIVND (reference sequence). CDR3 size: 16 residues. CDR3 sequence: CASSIDPDRRDYGYTF. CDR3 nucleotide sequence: TGTGCCAGTAGTATAGACCCCGACAGGAGGGACTATGGCTACACCTTC.

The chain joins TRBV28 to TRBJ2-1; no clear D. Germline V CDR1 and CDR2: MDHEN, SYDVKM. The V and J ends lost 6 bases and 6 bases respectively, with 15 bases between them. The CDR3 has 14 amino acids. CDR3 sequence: CASRLPRVGNEQFF. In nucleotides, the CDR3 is TGTGCCAGCAGATTACCCCGGGTGGGCAATGAGCAGTTCTTC.

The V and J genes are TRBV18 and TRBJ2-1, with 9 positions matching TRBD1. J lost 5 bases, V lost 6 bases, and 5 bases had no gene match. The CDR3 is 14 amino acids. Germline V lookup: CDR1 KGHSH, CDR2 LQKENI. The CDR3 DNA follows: TGTGCCAGCTCCCCCGGGACAGGGAACAATGAGCAGTTCTTC. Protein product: CASSPGTGNNEQFF.

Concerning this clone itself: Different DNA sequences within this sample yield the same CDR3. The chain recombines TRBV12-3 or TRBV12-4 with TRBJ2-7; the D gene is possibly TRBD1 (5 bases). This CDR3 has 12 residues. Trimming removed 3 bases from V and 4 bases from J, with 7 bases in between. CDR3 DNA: TGTGCCAGCAGTTTTCAGGGATACGAGCAGTACTTC. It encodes CASSFQGYEQYF.

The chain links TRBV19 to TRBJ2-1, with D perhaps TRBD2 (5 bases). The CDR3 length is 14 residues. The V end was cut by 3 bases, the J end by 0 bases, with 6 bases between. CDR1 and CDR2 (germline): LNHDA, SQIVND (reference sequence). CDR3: CASSMRVSYNEQFF. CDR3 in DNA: TGTGCCAGTAGTATGCGGGTCTCCTACAATGAGCAGTTCTTC.

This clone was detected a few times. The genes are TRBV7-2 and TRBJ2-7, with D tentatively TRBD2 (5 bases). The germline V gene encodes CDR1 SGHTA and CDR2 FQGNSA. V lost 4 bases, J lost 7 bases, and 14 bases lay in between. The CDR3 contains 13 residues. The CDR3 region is CASSSGPSGEQYF. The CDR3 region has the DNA TGTGCCAGCAGCTCCGGACCGTCGGGGGAGCAGTACTTC.

CDR3 in amino acids: CASSLRLAGAIDNEQFF. As DNA, the CDR3 is TGCGCCAGCAGCCTAAGACTAGCGGGAGCGATAGACAATGAGCAGTTCTTC. This sequence joins TRBV5-1 and TRBJ2-1; 12 nucleotides align to TRBD2. V lost 4 bases to trimming and J lost 5 bases; unmatched junction nucleotides: 10. Germline CDR1 is SGHRS and CDR2 is YFSETQ. The CDR3 spans 17 residues.

As DNA, the CDR3 is TGTGCCAGCAGCGTCGGACAGGGGGCTAACTATGGCTACACCTTC. As protein: CASSVGQGANYGYTF. V usage is TRBV9 and J usage is TRBJ1-2, with TRBD1 matching over 10 bases. J gave up 0 bases and V 2 bases, and 1 base lay outside the gene matches. Germline V gives CDR1 SGDLS, CDR2 YYNGEE. This CDR3 is 15 amino acids long.

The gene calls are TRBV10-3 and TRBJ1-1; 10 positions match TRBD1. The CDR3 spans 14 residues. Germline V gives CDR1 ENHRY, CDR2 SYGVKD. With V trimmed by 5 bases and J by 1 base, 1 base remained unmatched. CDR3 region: CAISRDRGNTEAFF. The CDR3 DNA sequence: TGTGCCATCAGTAGGGACAGGGGGAACACTGAAGCTTTCTTT.

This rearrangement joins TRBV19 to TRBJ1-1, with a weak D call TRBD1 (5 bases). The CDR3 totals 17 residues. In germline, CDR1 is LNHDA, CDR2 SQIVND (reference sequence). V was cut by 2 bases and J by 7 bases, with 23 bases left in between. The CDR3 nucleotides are TGTGCCAGTAGTATAAGTCCCGTGGGACCGGCAAGGGGTGAAGCTTTCTTT. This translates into CASSISPVGPARGEAFF.

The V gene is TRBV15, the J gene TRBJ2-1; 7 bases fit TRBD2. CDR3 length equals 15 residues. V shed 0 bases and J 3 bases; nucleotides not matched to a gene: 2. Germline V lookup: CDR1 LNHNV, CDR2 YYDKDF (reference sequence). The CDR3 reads CATSRDRGSYNEQFF. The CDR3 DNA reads TGTGCCACCAGCAGAGATCGCGGGAGCTACAATGAGCAGTTCTTC. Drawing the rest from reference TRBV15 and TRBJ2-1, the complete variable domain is DAMVIQNPRYQVTQFGKPVTLSCSQTLNHNVMYWYQQKSSQAPKLLFHYYDKDFNNEADTPDNFQSRRPNTSFCFLDIRSPGLGDTAMYLCATSRDRGSYNEQFFGPGTRLTVL.

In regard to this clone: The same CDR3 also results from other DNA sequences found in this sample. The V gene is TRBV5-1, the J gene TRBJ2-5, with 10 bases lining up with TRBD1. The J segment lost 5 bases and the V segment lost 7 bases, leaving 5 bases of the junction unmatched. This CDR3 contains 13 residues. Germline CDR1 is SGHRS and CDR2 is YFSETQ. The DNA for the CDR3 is TGCGCCAGCGCGACAGGGGGCGGGGAGACCCAGTACTTC. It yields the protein CASATGGGETQYF.

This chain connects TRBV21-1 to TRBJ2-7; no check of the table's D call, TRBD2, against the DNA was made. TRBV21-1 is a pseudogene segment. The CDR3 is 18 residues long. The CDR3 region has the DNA TGTGCCAGCAGCAAAGATGCCCCGGACGGACTACTCTCCTACGAGCAGTACTTC. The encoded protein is CASSKDAPDGLLSYEQYF.

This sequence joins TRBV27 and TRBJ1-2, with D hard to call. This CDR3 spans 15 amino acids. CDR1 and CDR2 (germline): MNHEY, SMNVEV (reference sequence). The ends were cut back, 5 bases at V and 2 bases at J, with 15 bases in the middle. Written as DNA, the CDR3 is TGTGCCAGCAGTCGTTCCCAGGATATAAACTATGGCTACACCTTC. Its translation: CASSRSQDINYGYTF.

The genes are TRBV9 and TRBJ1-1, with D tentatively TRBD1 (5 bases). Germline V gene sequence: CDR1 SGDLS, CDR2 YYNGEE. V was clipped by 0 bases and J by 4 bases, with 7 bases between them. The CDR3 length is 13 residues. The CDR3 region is CASSVEGATEAFF. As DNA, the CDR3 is TGTGCCAGCAGCGTAGAAGGGGCCACTGAAGCTTTCTTT.

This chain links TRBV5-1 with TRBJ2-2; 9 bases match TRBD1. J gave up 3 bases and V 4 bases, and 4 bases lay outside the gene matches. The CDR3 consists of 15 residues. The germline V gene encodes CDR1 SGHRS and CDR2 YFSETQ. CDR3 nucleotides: TGCGCCAGCAGCGCGACAGGGGGTGACACCGGGGAGCTGTTTTTT. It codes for CASSATGGDTGELFF.

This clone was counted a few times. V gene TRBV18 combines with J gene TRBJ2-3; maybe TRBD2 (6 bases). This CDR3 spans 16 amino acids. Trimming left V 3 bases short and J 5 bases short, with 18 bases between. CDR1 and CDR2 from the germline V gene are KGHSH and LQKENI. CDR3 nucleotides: TGTGCCAGCTCACCCCGGGAGTCAATTAGGGAAGATACGCAGTATTTT. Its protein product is CASSPRESIREDTQYF.

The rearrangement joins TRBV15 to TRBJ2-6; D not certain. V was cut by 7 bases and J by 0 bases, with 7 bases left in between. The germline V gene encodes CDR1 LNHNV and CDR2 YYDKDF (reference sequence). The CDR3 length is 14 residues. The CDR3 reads CATKTASGANVLTF. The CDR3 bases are TGTGCCACCAAGACCGCCTCTGGGGCCAACGTCCTGACTTTC. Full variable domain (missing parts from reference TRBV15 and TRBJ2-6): DAMVIQNPRYQVTQFGKPVTLSCSQTLNHNVMYWYQQKSSQAPKLLFHYYDKDFNNEADTPDNFQSRRPNTSFCFLDIRSPGLGDTAMYLCATKTASGANVLTFGAGSRLTVL.

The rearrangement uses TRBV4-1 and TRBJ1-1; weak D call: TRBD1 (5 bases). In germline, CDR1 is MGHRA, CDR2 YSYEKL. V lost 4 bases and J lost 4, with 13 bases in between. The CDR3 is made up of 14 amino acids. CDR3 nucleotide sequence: TGCGCCAGCAGCCTCCTCGAAAGGGGCACTGAAGCTTTCTTT. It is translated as CASSLLERGTEAFF.

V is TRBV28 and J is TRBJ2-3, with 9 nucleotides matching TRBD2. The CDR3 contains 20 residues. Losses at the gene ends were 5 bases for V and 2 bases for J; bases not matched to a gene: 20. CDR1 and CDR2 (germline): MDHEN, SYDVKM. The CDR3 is CASSPRLLAGSFIPTDTQYF. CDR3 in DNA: TGTGCCAGCAGTCCCCGACTTCTAGCGGGATCCTTCATACCCACAGATACGCAGTATTTT.

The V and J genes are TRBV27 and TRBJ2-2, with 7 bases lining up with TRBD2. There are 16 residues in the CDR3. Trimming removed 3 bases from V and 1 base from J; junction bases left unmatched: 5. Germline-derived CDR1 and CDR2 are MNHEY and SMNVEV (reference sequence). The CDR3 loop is CASSLLAEVNTGELFF. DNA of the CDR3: TGTGCCAGCAGTTTGCTAGCGGAAGTGAACACCGGGGAGCTGTTTTTT.

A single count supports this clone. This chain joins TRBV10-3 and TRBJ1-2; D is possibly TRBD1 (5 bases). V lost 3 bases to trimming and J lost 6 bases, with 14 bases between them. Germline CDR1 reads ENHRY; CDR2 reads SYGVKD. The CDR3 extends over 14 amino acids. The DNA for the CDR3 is TGTGCCATCAGTGAAATCCGTGACAGTGATGGCTACACCTTC. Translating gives CAISEIRDSDGYTF.

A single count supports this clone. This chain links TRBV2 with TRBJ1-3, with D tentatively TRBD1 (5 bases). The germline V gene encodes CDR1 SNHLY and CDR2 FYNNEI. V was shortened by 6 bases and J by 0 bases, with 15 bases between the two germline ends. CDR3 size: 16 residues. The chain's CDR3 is CASSMGWGSSGNTIYF. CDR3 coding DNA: TGTGCCAGCAGCATGGGTTGGGGCAGCTCTGGAAACACCATATATTTT.

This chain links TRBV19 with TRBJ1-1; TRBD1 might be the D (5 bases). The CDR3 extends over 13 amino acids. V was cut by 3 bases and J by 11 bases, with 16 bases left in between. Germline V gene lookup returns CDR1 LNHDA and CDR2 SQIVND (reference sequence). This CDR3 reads CASSITKTARAFF. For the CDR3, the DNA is TGTGCCAGTAGTATCACCAAGACAGCGAGGGCTTTCTTT.

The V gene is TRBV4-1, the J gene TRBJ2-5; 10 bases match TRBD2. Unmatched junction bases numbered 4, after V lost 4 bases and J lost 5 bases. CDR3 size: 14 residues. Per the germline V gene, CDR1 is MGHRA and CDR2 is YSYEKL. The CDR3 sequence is CASSPRAGGETQYF. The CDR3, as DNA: TGCGCCAGCAGCCCCCGAGCGGGGGGGGAGACCCAGTACTTC.

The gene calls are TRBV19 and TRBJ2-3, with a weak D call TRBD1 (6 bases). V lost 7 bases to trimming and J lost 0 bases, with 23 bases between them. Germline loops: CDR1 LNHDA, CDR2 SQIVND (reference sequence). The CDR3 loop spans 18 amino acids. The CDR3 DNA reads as TGTGCCAGTAACAGGAGGACAGCGCGCCTTACTAGCACAGATACGCAGTATTTT. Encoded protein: CASNRRTARLTSTDTQYF.